This T cell receptor beta chain was recorded in a study of T cell responses to AZD1222 COVID-19 vaccine. This clone was counted a single time. Clones were sequenced by immunoSEQ multiplex PCR, and TCRdb holds only the in-frame ones, with some missing. This sample carries over 150,000 clones, 90% to 95% of them seen once, and the ten largest clones take 4.4%. V shed 5 bases and J 9 bases; nucleotides not matched to a gene: 5. The length of the CDR3 is 13 residues. Germline values: CDR1 LGHDT, CDR2 YNNKEL (reference sequence). The chain couples TRBV3-1 (or the pseudogene TRBV3-2) to TRBJ2-1; 9 positions agree with TRBD2. The sequence was collected from an adult in good health. The sequenced sample was peripheral blood, obtained on day 0 of MenACWY control vaccination. This CDR3 reads CASSNRTSAEQFF. DNA for the CDR3: TGTGCCAGCAGCAATCGGACTAGCGCTGAGCAGTTCTTC.